This T cell receptor (beta chain) was recorded in a study of identical twins. Germline V gene lookup returns CDR1 SGDLS and CDR2 YYNGEE. V was trimmed by 3 bases and J by 4 bases, leaving 16 bases between them. There are 16 residues in the CDR3. With regard to this clonotype: Its specificity is unknown.

Study-wide findings and caveats: Because invariant MAIT and iNKT cells could be present, zero-insertion analyses could be partly confounded. Researchers reported weaker excess twin sharing in beta out-of-frame sequences.

TCRdb fed the 5' RACE reads into MiXCR, producing one record per CDR3 protein. This table has about 890,000 distinct CDR3 sequences, about 12% appearing once. The same sample was also used in a study of yellow fever vaccine responses in identical twins.

The TCR comes from a woman between 18 and 30 years old in good health. The V call is TRBV9, the J call TRBJ2-2; D may correspond to TRBD1 or TRBD2 (5 bases each). The sample taken for sequencing was PBMCs. CDR3 protein: CASSGEWGTSTGELFF. CDR3 coding DNA: TGTGCCAGCAGCGGGGAATGGGGGACGAGCACCGGGGAGCTGTTTTTT.